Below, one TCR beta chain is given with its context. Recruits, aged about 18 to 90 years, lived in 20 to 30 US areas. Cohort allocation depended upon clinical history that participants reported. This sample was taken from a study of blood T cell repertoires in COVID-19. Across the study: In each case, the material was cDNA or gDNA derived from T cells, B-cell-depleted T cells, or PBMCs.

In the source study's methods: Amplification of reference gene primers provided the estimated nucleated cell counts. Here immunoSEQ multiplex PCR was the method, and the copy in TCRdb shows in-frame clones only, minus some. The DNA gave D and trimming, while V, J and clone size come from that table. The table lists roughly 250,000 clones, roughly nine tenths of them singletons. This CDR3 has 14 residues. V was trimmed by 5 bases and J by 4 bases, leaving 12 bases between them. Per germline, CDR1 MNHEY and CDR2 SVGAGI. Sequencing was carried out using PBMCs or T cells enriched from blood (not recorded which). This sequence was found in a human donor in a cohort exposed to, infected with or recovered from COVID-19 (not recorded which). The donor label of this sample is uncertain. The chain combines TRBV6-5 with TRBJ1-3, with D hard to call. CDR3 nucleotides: TGTGCCAGCAGTCAGGAGGCTTGGGGAAACACCATATATTTT. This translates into CASSQEAWGNTIYF.